This TCR beta chain emerged from a study of beta chain features in type 1 diabetes. Notes on the study in general: All four CD4+ subsets of Type 1 diabetes patients contained TCRB CDR3s that were moderately but significantly shorter.

CDR1 GTSNPN and CDR2 SVGIG come from the germline V gene (reference sequence). CDR3 size: 15 residues. Trimming removed 3 bases from V and 5 bases from J; junction bases left unmatched: 6. On this clone: Antigen specificity is unknown.

The sequenced template was cDNA made from the entire isolated RNA. Data came from immunoSEQ multiplex PCR; TCRdb stores just in-frame clones and leaves some out. Here the sample spans more than 250,000 clones, 20% being singletons. The sample taken for sequencing was naive CD4+ T cells from blood. The receptor's source is a woman aged 40-49 years with type 1 diabetes. The rearrangement joins TRBV30 to TRBJ1-6, with TRBD1 matching 8 bases. For the CDR3, the DNA is TGTGCCTGGAGAGCATCGGACAGGGATAATTCACCCCTCCACTTT. Translating gives CAWRASDRDNSPLHF.